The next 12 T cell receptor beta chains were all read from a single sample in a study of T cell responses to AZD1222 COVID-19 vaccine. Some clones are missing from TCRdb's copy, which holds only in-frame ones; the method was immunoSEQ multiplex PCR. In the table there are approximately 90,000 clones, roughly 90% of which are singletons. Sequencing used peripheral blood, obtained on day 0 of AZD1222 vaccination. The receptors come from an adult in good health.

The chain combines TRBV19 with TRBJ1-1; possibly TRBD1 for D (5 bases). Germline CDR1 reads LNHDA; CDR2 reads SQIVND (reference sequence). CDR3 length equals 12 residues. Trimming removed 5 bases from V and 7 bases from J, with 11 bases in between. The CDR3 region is CASSGREGEAFF. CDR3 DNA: TGTGCCAGTAGTGGCAGGGAGGGTGAAGCTTTCTTT.

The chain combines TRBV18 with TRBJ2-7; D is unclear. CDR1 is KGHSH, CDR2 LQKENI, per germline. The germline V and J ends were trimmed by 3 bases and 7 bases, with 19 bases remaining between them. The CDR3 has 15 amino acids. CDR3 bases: TGTGCCAGCTCACCCTCATCGGGTCCCGCGAGGGAGCAGTACTTC. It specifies CASSPSSGPAREQYF. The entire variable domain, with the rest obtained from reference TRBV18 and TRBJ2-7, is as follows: NAGVMQNPRHLVRRRGQEARLRCSPMKGHSHVYWYRQLPEEGLKFMVYLQKENIIDESGMPKERFSAEFPKEGPSILRIQQVVRGDSAAYFCASSPSSGPAREQYFGPGTRLTVT.

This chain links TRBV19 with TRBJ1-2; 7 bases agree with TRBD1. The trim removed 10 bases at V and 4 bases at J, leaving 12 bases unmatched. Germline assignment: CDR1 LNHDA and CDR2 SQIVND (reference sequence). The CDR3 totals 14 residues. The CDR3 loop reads CATTLAGQPYGYTF. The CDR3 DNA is TGTGCCACCACACTCGCGGGACAGCCCTATGGCTACACCTTC.

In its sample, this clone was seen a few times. This CDR3 is CASSPGTGNNEQFF. CDR3 nucleotide sequence: TGTGCCAGCTCACCAGGGACAGGAAACAATGAGCAGTTCTTC. This chain joins TRBV18 and TRBJ2-1; 8 nucleotides match TRBD1. CDR3 length: 14 residues. The germline CDR1 and CDR2 sequences are KGHSH and LQKENI. V lost 2 bases to trimming and J lost 5 bases; unmatched junction nucleotides: 2.

CDR3 coding DNA: TGTGCCAGCAGCGTAGCGGCGGGAGGGTGGTATGAGCAGTTCTTC. It is translated as CASSVAAGGWYEQFF. This chain joins TRBV9 and TRBJ2-1; 9 bases map to TRBD2. Germline V gene lookup returns CDR1 SGDLS and CDR2 YYNGEE. The CDR3 contains 15 residues. After removal of 0 bases from V and 8 bases from J, the junction contained 6 bases not matched to a gene.

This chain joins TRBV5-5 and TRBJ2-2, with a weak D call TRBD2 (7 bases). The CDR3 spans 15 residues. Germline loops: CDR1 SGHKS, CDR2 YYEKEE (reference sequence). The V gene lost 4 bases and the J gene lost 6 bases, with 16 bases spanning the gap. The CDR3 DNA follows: TGTGCCAGCAGCCCCCTCGAGGGGGGGTCCGGGGAGCTGTTTTTT. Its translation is CASSPLEGGSGELFF.

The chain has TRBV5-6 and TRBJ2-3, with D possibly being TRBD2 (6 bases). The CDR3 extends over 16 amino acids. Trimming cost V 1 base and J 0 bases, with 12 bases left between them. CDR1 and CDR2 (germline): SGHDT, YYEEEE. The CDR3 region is CASSLYVGTSTDTQYF. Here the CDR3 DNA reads TGTGCCAGCAGCTTGTATGTGGGGACTAGCACAGATACGCAGTATTTT.

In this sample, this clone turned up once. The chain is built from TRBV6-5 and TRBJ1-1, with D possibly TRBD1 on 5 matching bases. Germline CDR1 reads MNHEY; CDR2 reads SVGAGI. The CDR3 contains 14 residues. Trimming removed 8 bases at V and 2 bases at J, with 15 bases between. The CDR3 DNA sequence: TGTGCCAGCGGAAAGAGCAGGGCTAACACTGAAGCTTTCTTT. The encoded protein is CASGKSRANTEAFF.

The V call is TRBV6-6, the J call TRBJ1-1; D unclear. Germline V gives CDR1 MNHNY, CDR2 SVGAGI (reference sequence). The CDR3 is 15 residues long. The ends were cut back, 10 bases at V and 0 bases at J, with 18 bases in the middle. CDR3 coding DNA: TGTGCCATCGCCGTCCGGGGAACGTTGAACACTGAAGCTTTCTTT. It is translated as CAIAVRGTLNTEAFF.

CDR3 bases: TGTGCCAGCAGCCAAGTGGGTGGCGGGGAGCTGTTTTTT. Its protein is CASSQVGGGELFF. The V and J genes are TRBV3-1 (or the pseudogene TRBV3-2) and TRBJ2-2; D gene uncertain. The CDR3 is 13 amino acids. The V and J ends lost 1 base and 7 bases respectively, with 7 bases between them. Germline-derived CDR1 and CDR2 are LGHDT and YNNKEL (reference sequence).

CDR3 sequence: CASSAGGLEGYTF. The CDR3 DNA reads as TGTGCCAGCAGCGCCGGGGGGCTAGAGGGCTACACCTTC. The chain recombines TRBV6-5 with TRBJ1-2; perhaps TRBD1 as D (6 bases). Trimming took 6 bases from V and 8 from J, leaving 16 bases between them. Germline CDR1 MNHEY, CDR2 SVGAGI. The CDR3 is made up of 13 amino acids.

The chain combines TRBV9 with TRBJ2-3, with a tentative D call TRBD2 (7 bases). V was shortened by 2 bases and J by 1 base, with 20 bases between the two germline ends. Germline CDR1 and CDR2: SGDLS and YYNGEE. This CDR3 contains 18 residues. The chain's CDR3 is CASSVDSGRGARTDTQYF. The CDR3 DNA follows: TGTGCCAGCAGCGTCGACAGTGGGAGGGGGGCTCGCACAGATACGCAGTATTTT.